This T cell receptor (beta chain) comes out of a study of shared clonotypes between healthy human individuals. Each donor was a Caucasian adult residing in Nashville, Tennessee. The CDR3 contains 15 residues. V shed 3 bases and J shed 6 bases, with 16 bases lying between them. From germline, CDR1 is SGHRS and CDR2 YFSETQ. Libraries were prepared by immunoSEQ multiplex PCR; TCRdb keeps only in-frame clonotypes and omits some of them. This table has more than 2,000,000 clones, around nine tenths appearing once. The chain employs TRBV5-1 and TRBJ2-1; weak D call: TRBD1 (6 bases). The material sequenced was naive CD4+ T cells sorted from blood. Subset: CD45RA+ positively selected. The sequence was collected from a man between 18 and 29 years old in good health. DNA of the CDR3: TGCGCCAGCAGCTGGTCACAACAGGGCTTCAATGAGCAGTTCTTC. Translating gives CASSWSQQGFNEQFF. Combining the CDR3 with reference TRBV5-1 and TRBJ2-1 gives the whole variable domain KAGVTQTPRYLIKTRGQQVTLSCSPISGHRSVSWYQQTPGQGLQFLFEYFSETQRNKGNFPGRFSGRQFSNSRSEMNVSTLELGDSALYLCASSWSQQGFNEQFFGPGTRLTVL.